These 18 T cell receptor beta chains came from one sample sequenced in a study of blood T cell repertoires in COVID-19. This table comes from immunoSEQ multiplex PCR, and its TCRdb copy is limited to in-frame clones, with some not included. The sample holds 140,000 or so clones, approximately 86% seen once. Input material: PBMCs or T cells enriched from blood (not recorded which). The receptors were sampled from a woman in her thirties or forties who had recovered from COVID-19.

The chain has TRBV27 and TRBJ1-2; D call uncertain. There are 14 residues in the CDR3. Per the germline V gene, CDR1 is MNHEY and CDR2 is SMNVEV (reference sequence). The V and J ends lost 6 bases and 9 bases respectively, with 20 bases between them. This chain's CDR3 is CASSSTAAGRRYTF. The CDR3 DNA reads TGTGCCAGCAGCTCCACGGCCGCAGGCCGTCGCTACACCTTC.

This clone was seen a single time. The chain links TRBV29-1 to TRBJ2-7; D not certain. Germline V gene data show CDR1 as SQVTM and CDR2 as ANQGSEA. The CDR3 is 12 residues long. Deletions cut 2 bases from V and 2 bases from J, with 7 bases between. As DNA, the CDR3 is TGCAGCGTTGAAAACAGTCCCTACGAGCAGTACTTC. Translation gives CSVENSPYEQYF.

This clone was seen ten or more times. V gene TRBV7-8 combines with J gene TRBJ2-7; the match to TRBD1 covers 9 bases. CDR3 length: 15 residues. The germline CDR1 and CDR2 sequences are SGHVS and FQNEAQ. Trimming at V came to 1 base and at J to 3 bases, leaving 4 bases not matched to a gene. In DNA form, the CDR3 reads TGTGCCAGCAGCTTAGAGGGACAGGGAAACTACGAGCAGTACTTC. Encoded protein: CASSLEGQGNYEQYF.

This clone was seen once. The J gene is TRBJ1-1, the V gene TRBV6-5; TRBD1 aligns across 7 bases. This CDR3 spans 15 amino acids. Unmatched junction bases numbered 9, after V lost 8 bases and J lost 0 bases. Germline V gives CDR1 MNHEY, CDR2 SVGAGI. The chain's CDR3 is CASLRAGGMNTEAFF. The CDR3 nucleotides are TGTGCCAGCTTACGGGCAGGGGGGATGAACACTGAAGCTTTCTTT.

The chain combines TRBV30 with TRBJ2-7; TRBD1 is a possible D gene (5 bases). V was cut by 0 bases and J by 3 bases, with 9 bases left in between. The CDR3 length is 13 residues. Germline V gives CDR1 GTSNPN, CDR2 SVGIG (reference sequence). Here the CDR3 reads CAWSVGRDYEQYF. CDR3 in DNA: TGTGCCTGGAGTGTAGGCAGGGACTACGAGCAGTACTTC. Combining the CDR3 with reference TRBV30 and TRBJ2-7 gives the whole variable domain SQTIHQWPATLVQPVGSPLSLECTVEGTSNPNLYWYRQAAGRGLQLLFYSVGIGQISSEVPQNLSASRPQDRQFILSSKKLLLSDSGFYLCAWSVGRDYEQYFGPGTRLTVT.

This clone was observed a handful of times. The chain links TRBV19 to TRBJ2-6, with TRBD1 matching 8 bases. The germline V gene encodes CDR1 LNHDA and CDR2 SQIVND (reference sequence). Germline trimming cut 7 bases from V and 1 base from J; bases unmatched to any gene: 6. The CDR3 spans 16 residues. The CDR3 here is CASKQGASSGANVLTF. The CDR3 DNA sequence: TGTGCCAGTAAGCAGGGGGCGAGTTCTGGGGCCAACGTCCTGACTTTC.

The rearrangement links TRBV11-2 to TRBJ1-1; unclear D gene. Between the trimmed V and J ends, which lost 6 bases and 3 bases, there was a span of 11 bases. The germline gives CDR1 SGHAT, CDR2 FQNNGV. This CDR3 region has 13 residues. In DNA form, the CDR3 reads TGTGCCAGCAGACTCCCACGTTACACTGAAGCTTTCTTT. The encoded protein is CASRLPRYTEAFF.

J is TRBJ2-7 and V is TRBV2, with D uncertain. CDR3 length: 12 residues. V lost 8 bases and J 2 bases, leaving 10 bases between the germline ends. Germline loops: CDR1 SNHLY, CDR2 FYNNEI. The CDR3 protein is CASSEHPYEQYF. The CDR3 bases are TGTGCCAGCTCCGAACACCCCTACGAGCAGTACTTC.

This chain uses TRBV15 with TRBJ2-1; TRBD2 matches at 10 bases. V was pared by 5 bases and J by 2 bases, with 6 bases of the junction left unmatched. From germline, CDR1 is LNHNV and CDR2 YYDKDF (reference sequence). The CDR3 length is 16 residues. The CDR3 is CATSGMTSGPYNEQFF. The CDR3 DNA reads as TGTGCCACCAGCGGAATGACTAGCGGGCCCTACAATGAGCAGTTCTTC.

V usage is TRBV19 and J usage is TRBJ1-2; 7 bases agree with TRBD1. The germline gives CDR1 LNHDA, CDR2 SQIVND (reference sequence). V lost 8 bases, J lost 0 bases, and 9 bases stayed unmatched. The CDR3 runs to 15 residues. The CDR3 loop is CASSPTGAPNYGYTF. CDR3 DNA sequence: TGTGCCAGTTCACCTACAGGGGCCCCTAACTATGGCTACACCTTC.

The chain is built from TRBV3-1 (or the pseudogene TRBV3-2) and TRBJ2-7; D possibly corresponds to TRBD1 (5 bases). Trimming removed 2 bases at V and 8 bases at J, with 10 bases between. The length of the CDR3 is 12 residues. Germline V gene data show CDR1 as LGHDT and CDR2 as YNNKEL (reference sequence). The CDR3 coding sequence is TGTGCCAGCAGCCAAAAGGGGATTAAGCAGTACTTC. Translated, it gives CASSQKGIKQYF.

The J gene is TRBJ1-5, the V gene TRBV6-5; 9 bases fit TRBD1. Losses at the gene ends were 8 bases for V and 1 base for J; bases not matched to a gene: 3. The CDR3 consists of 14 residues. Germline loops: CDR1 MNHEY, CDR2 SVGAGI. The CDR3 loop reads CASRDRDSNQPQHF. The DNA for the CDR3 is TGTGCCAGCCGGGACAGGGACAGCAATCAGCCCCAGCATTTT.

The chain employs TRBV5-1 and TRBJ2-1; TRBD2 matches at 16 bases. This CDR3 has 16 amino acids. Germline V lookup: CDR1 SGHRS, CDR2 YFSETQ. V was pared by 5 bases and J by 8 bases, with 7 bases of the junction left unmatched. CDR3 amino acids: CASSYKGTSGRDEQFF. CDR3 coding DNA: TGCGCCAGCAGTTATAAGGGGACTAGCGGGAGGGATGAGCAGTTCTTC.

The chain links TRBV24-1 to TRBJ2-3; no clear D gene. CDR3 size: 12 residues. Germline CDR1 KGHDR, CDR2 SFDVKD. With 5 bases removed from V and 10 bases from J, the gap between germline ends came to 12 bases. The CDR3: CATSGSVGPQYF. The CDR3, as DNA: TGTGCCACCAGTGGTAGTGTGGGCCCGCAGTATTTT.

The gene calls are TRBV19 and TRBJ1-1; a weak D match, TRBD1 (6 bases). V was shortened by 4 bases and J by 0 bases, with 12 bases between the two germline ends. Germline CDR1 reads LNHDA; CDR2 reads SQIVND (reference sequence). This CDR3 spans 15 amino acids. CDR3 sequence: CASSRTVPLNTEAFF. CDR3 nucleotides: TGTGCCAGTAGTAGGACAGTACCATTGAACACTGAAGCTTTCTTT.

The V call is TRBV2, the J call TRBJ2-5; D is undetermined. The CDR3 runs 13 residues. Trimming left V 3 bases short and J 1 base short, with 6 bases between. The germline CDR1 and CDR2 sequences are SNHLY and FYNNEI. CDR3 loop: CASSDPFQETQYF. The CDR3 DNA is TGTGCCAGCAGTGATCCATTCCAAGAGACCCAGTACTTC.

The chain carries TRBV7-2 and TRBJ2-2, with 9 positions matching TRBD2. This CDR3 is built from 15 residues. CDR1 and CDR2 from the germline V gene are SGHTA and FQGNSA. The V segment lost 3 bases and the J segment 6 bases; nucleotides outside the gene matches: 5. CDR3 amino acids: CASSFASGAAGELFF. The DNA of the CDR3 is TGTGCCAGCAGCTTCGCTAGCGGGGCAGCCGGGGAGCTGTTTTTT.

This clone was seen repeatedly, ten times or more. The V gene is TRBV19, the J gene TRBJ2-1, with TRBD1 matching 9 bases. Germline values: CDR1 LNHDA, CDR2 SQIVND (reference sequence). The CDR3 spans 14 residues. V trimming: 4 bases; J trimming: 9 bases; junction bases outside the gene matches: 7. In nucleotides, the CDR3 is TGTGCCAGTAGTACCGACGGGACAGGGAGTGAGCAGTTCTTC. Translating it yields CASSTDGTGSEQFF.